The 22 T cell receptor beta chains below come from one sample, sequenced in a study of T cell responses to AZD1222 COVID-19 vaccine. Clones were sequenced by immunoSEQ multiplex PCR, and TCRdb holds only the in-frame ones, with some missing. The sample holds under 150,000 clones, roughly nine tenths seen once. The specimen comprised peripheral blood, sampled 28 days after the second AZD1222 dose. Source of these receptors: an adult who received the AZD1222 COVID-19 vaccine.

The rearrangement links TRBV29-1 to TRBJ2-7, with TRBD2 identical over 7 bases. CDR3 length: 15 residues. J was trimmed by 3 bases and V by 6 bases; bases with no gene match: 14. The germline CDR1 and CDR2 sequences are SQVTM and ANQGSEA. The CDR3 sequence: CSVRHPSGINYEQYF. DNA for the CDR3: TGCAGCGTACGCCACCCTAGCGGAATTAACTACGAGCAGTACTTC.

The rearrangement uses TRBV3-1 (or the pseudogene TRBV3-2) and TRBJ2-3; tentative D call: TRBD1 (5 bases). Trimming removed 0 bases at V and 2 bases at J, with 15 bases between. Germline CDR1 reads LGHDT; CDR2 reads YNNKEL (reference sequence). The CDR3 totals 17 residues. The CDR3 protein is CASSQDLWGQTTDTQYF. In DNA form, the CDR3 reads TGTGCCAGCAGCCAAGATCTTTGGGGCCAGACCACAGATACGCAGTATTTT.

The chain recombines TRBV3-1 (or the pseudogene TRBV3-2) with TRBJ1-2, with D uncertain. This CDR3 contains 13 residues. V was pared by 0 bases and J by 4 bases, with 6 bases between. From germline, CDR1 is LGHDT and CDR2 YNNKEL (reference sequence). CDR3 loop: CASSQERFYGYTF. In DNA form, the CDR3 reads TGTGCCAGCAGCCAAGAAAGGTTCTATGGCTACACCTTC.

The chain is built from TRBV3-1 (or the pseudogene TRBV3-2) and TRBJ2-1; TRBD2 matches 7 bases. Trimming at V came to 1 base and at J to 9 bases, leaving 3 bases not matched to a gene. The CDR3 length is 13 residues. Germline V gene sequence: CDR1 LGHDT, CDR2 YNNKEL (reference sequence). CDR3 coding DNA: TGTGCCAGCAGCCAAGGGACTAGATCTGAGCAGTTCTTC. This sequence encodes CASSQGTRSEQFF.

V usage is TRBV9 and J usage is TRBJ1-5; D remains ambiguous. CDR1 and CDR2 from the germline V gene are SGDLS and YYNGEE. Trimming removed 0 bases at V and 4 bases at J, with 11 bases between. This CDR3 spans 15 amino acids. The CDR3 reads CASSVEGNRNQPQHF. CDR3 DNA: TGTGCCAGCAGCGTAGAGGGAAACCGAAATCAGCCCCAGCATTTT.

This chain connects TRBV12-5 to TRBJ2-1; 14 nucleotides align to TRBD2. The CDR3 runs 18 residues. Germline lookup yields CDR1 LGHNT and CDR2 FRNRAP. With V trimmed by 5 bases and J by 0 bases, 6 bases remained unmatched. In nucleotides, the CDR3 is TGTGCTAGTGGTCAGGGACTAGCGGGAGCGGACTCCTACAATGAGCAGTTCTTC. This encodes CASGQGLAGADSYNEQFF.

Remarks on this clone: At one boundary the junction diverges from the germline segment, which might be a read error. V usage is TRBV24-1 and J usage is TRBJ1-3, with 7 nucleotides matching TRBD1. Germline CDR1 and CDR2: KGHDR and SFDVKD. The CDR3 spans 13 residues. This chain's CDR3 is CATSDPAVGQHFF. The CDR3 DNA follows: TGTGCCACCAGTGACCCCGCCGTGGGACAGCACTTTTTT.

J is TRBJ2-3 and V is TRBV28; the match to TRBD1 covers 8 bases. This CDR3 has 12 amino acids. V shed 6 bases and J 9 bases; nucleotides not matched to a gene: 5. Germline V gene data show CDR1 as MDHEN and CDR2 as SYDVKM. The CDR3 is CASSLRQGTQYF. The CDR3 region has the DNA TGTGCCAGCAGCCTTCGACAGGGGACGCAGTATTTT.

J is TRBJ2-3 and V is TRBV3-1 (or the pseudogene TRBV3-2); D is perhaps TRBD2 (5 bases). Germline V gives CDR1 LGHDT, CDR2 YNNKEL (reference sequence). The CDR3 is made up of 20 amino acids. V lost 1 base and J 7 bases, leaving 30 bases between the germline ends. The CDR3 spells CASSQVWILRRLPGWNTQYF. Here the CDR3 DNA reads TGTGCCAGCAGCCAAGTGTGGATCCTTCGGAGACTCCCGGGGTGGAATACGCAGTATTTT.

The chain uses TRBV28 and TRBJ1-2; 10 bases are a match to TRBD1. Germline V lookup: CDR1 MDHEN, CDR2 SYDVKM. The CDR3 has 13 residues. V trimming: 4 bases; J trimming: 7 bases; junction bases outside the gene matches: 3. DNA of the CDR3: TGTGCCAGCAGTTCCGGGACAGGGGTTGGCTACACCTTC. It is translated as CASSSGTGVGYTF.

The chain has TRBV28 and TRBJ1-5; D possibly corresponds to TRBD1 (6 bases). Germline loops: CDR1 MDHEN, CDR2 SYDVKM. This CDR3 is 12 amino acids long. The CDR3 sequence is CACGGHLQPQHF. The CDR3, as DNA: TGTGCTTGCGGGGGGCATCTTCAGCCCCAGCATTTT.

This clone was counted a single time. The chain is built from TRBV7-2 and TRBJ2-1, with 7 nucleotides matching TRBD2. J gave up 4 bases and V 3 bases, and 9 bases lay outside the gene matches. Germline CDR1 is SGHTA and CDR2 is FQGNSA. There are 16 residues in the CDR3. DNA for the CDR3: TGTGCCAGCAGCTTGACACATAGCGGGCCTTACAATGAGCAGTTCTTC. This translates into CASSLTHSGPYNEQFF.

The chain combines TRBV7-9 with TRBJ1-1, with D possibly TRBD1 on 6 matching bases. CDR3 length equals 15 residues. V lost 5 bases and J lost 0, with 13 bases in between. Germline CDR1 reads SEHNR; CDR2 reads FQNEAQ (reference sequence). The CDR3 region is CASSRPDRLNTEAFF. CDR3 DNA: TGTGCCAGCAGCCGCCCAGACAGGCTGAACACTGAAGCTTTCTTT.

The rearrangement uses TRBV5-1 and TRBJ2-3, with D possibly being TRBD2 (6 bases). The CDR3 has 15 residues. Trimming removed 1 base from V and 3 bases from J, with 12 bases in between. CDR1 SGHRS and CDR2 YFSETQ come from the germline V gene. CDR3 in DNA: TGCGCCAGCAGCTTGACAGGTGGGGGGACAGATACGCAGTATTTT. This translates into CASSLTGGGTDTQYF. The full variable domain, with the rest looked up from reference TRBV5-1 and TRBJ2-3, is KAGVTQTPRYLIKTRGQQVTLSCSPISGHRSVSWYQQTPGQGLQFLFEYFSETQRNKGNFPGRFSGRQFSNSRSEMNVSTLELGDSALYLCASSLTGGGTDTQYFGPGTRLTVL.

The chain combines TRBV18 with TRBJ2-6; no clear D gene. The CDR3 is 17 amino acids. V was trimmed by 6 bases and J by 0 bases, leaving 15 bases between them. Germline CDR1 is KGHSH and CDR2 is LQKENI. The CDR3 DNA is TGTGCCAGCTCGACCGTGGGTAGGCTCTCTGGGGCCAACGTCCTGACTTTC. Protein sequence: CASSTVGRLSGANVLTF.

DNA for the CDR3: TGCGCCAGCAGCTTGGGGCGCGGGGGGGCCGGAAACATTCAGTACTTC. It is translated as CASSLGRGGAGNIQYF. V usage is TRBV5-1 and J usage is TRBJ2-4, with 9 bases matching TRBD2. The V gene's germline CDR1 is SGHRS and CDR2 YFSETQ. The J segment lost 6 bases and the V segment lost 0 bases, leaving 7 bases of the junction unmatched. This CDR3 has 16 amino acids.

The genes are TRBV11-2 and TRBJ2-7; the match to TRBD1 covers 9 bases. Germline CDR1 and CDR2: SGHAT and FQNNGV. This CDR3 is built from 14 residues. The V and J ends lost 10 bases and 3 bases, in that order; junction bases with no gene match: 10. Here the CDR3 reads CATRPMTGGYEQYF. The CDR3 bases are TGTGCCACCCGACCCATGACAGGGGGCTACGAGCAGTACTTC.

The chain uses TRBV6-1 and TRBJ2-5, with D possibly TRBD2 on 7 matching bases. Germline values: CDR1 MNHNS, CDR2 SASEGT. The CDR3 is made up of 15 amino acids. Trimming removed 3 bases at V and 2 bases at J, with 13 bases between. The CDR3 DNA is TGTGCCAGCAGTGACACAGGGAGGGATCAAGAGACCCAGTACTTC. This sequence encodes CASSDTGRDQETQYF.

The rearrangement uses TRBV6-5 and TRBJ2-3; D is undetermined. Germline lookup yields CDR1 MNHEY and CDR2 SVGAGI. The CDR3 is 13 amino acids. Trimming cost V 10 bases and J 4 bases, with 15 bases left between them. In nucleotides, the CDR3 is TGTGCCACCAAGCTCTTAGCCCCAGATACGCAGTATTTT. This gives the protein CATKLLAPDTQYF.

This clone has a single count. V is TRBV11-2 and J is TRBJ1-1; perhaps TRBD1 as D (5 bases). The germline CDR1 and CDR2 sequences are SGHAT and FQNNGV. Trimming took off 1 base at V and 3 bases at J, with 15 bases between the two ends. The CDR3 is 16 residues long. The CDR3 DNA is TGTGCCAGCAGCTTAGTTAACTGGGGCATCGACACTGAAGCTTTCTTT. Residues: CASSLVNWGIDTEAFF.

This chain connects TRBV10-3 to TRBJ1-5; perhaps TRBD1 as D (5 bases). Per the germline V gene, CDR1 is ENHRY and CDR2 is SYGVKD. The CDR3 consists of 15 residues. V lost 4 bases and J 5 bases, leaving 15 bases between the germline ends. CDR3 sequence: CAISGGAGGDQPQHF. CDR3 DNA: TGTGCCATCAGTGGTGGGGCCGGAGGGGATCAGCCCCAGCATTTT.

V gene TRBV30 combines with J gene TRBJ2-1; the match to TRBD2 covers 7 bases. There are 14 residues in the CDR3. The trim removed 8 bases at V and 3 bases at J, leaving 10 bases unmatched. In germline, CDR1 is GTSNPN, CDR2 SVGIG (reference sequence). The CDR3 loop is CAQDMGGGYNEQFF. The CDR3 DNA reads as TGTGCCCAGGATATGGGCGGGGGCTACAATGAGCAGTTCTTC.